The 7 T cell receptor beta chains listed next were all sequenced from one sample in a study of blood T cell repertoires in COVID-19. Only in-frame clones appear in the TCRdb table, and some are missing; sequencing was by immunoSEQ multiplex PCR. The sample lists 300,000 to 400,000 clones, 85% to 90% occurring once. The specimen was peripheral blood. The receptors stem from a human donor in a cohort sampled during active COVID-19.

The chain is built from TRBV7-3 and TRBJ2-5; 7 nucleotides agree with TRBD2. The CDR3 runs to 14 residues. V shed 5 bases and J 5 bases; nucleotides not matched to a gene: 8. In germline, CDR1 is SGHTA, CDR2 FQGTGA. The chain's CDR3 is CASSIGGGQETQYF. DNA for the CDR3: TGTGCCAGCAGCATCGGGGGAGGGCAGGAGACCCAGTACTTC. Drawing the rest from reference TRBV7-3 and TRBJ2-5, the complete variable domain is GAGVSQTPSNKVTEKGKYVELRCDPISGHTALYWYRQSLGQGPEFLIYFQGTGAADDSGLPNDRFFAVRPEGSVSTLKIQRTERGDSAVYLCASSIGGGQETQYFGPGTRLLVL.

The J gene is TRBJ1-1, the V gene TRBV6-5; D may be TRBD1 (5 bases). This CDR3 spans 15 amino acids. Germline CDR1 and CDR2: MNHEY and SVGAGI. Trimming removed 2 bases at V and 1 base at J, with 11 bases between. DNA of the CDR3: TGTGCCAGCAGTTACGATTTCGGGGGGAACACTGAAGCTTTCTTT. This encodes CASSYDFGGNTEAFF.

This chain connects TRBV12-3 or TRBV12-4 to TRBJ1-5, with a possible D match to TRBD1 (6 bases). The CDR3 extends over 12 amino acids. V was shortened by 8 bases and J by 9 bases, with 14 bases between the two germline ends. The CDR3 nucleotides are TGTGCCAGCTCAGCAGGGGCTTTGCCCCAGCATTTT. Encoded protein: CASSAGALPQHF.

This chain connects TRBV28 to TRBJ1-1; 8 nucleotides line up with TRBD1. V was pared by 6 bases and J by 5 bases, with 11 bases of the junction left unmatched. Germline values: CDR1 MDHEN, CDR2 SYDVKM. The CDR3 sequence is 15 residues long. The CDR3 region is CASSQHDRGWTEAFF. The CDR3 nucleotides read TGTGCCAGCAGCCAACACGACAGGGGCTGGACTGAAGCTTTCTTT.

The genes are TRBV3-1 (or the pseudogene TRBV3-2) and TRBJ2-1, with 9 bases fitting TRBD1. This CDR3 comprises 13 residues. The germline gives CDR1 LGHDT, CDR2 YNNKEL (reference sequence). The J segment lost 4 bases and the V segment lost 5 bases, leaving 0 bases of the junction unmatched. The CDR3 nucleotides are TGTGCCAGCAGCGGGACAGGGTACAATGAGCAGTTCTTC. Protein sequence: CASSGTGYNEQFF.

This sequence joins TRBV15 and TRBJ2-3, with a tentative D call TRBD1 (6 bases). The CDR3 extends over 16 amino acids. Looked up from germline, CDR1 is LNHNV and CDR2 is YYDKDF (reference sequence). Trimming stripped 5 bases from V and 3 bases from J, with 18 bases between. CDR3 protein: CATSPRGARGTDTQYF. As DNA, the CDR3 is TGTGCCACCAGCCCAAGAGGAGCGAGGGGGACAGATACGCAGTATTTT.

There are a few counts of this clone. The chain employs TRBV10-2 and TRBJ2-7; 10 nucleotides match TRBD2. This CDR3 spans 17 amino acids. V was clipped by 0 bases and J by 3 bases; unmatched bases: 8. CDR1 and CDR2 (germline): WSHSY, SAAADI. Written as DNA, the CDR3 is TGCGCCAGCAGTGAGTCGGGGGTGGCTAGCGGGAGCTACGAGCAGTACTTC. The encoded protein is CASSESGVASGSYEQYF.